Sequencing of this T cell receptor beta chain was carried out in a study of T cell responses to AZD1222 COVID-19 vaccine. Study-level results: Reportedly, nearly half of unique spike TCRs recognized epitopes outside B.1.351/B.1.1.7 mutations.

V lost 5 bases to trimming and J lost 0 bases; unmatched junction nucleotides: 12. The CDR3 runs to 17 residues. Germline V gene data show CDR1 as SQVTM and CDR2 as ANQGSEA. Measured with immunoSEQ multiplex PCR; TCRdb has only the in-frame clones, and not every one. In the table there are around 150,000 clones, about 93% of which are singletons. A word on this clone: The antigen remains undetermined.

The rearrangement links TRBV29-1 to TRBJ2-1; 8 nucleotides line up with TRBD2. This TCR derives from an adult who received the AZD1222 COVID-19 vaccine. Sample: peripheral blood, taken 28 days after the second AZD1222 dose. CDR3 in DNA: TGCAGCGTTCGGCGGGGGGCGGAGGCGAGCTCCTACAATGAGCAGTTCTTC. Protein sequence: CSVRRGAEASSYNEQFF.